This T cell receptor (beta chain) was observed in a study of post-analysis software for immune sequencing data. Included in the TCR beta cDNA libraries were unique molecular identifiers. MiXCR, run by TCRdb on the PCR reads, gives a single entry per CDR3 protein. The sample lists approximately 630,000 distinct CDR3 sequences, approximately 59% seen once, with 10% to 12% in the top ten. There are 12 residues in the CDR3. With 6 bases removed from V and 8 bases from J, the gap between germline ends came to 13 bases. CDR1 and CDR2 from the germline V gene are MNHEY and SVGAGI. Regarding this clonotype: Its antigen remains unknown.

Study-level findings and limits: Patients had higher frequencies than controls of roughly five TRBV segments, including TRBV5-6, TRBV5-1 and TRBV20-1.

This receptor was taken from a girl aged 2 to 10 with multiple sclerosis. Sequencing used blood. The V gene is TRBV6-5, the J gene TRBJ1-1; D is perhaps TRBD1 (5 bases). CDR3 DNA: TGTGCCAGCAGGTCCGGGGGAAAGGAAGCTTTCTTT. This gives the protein CASRSGGKEAFF.